What follows is one TCR beta chain and its context. Its antigen is unknown. Per-base qualities were not stored, and no clone one base away is much larger. This sample was taken from a study of CD4 T cells in relation to SARS-CoV-2 and coronaviruses (dated by TCRdb to the early 2020s). With respect to the entire study: In the ViraFEST assay, PBMCs were cultured with antigen for roughly ten days, after which TCR beta CDR3s were sequenced to identify clonal expansions specific to the antigen. An HIV-1 Nef peptide pool or a culture without peptide was used as the negative reference condition. HLA restriction was mapped for shared crossreactive spike epitopes using patient-derived lymphoblastoid cell lines. Memory CD4+ T cell crossreactivity between SARS-CoV-2 and common cold coronavirus spike proteins was assessed at the TCR clonotype level in the study. Samples from a few pre-COVID donors and the naive versus memory experiments were sequenced with the Adaptive Biotechnologies TCR-sequencing kit; other data were Illumina-based. For other donors in the study, expansion assays were sequenced with a different, Illumina-based TCR-beta assay.

The receptor library was made with the immunoSEQ multiplex PCR assay. Per the original workflow: During preprocessing, nonproductive sequences were removed, as were CDR3s that did not start with C, did not end with F or W, or were shorter than 7 amino acids. The MANAFEST web app was used to call antigen-specific clonotypes on the basis of expansion compared with the reference and with other culture wells. A clone was considered positive if significant expansion relative to the reference culture was observed in 2 of 3 replicate wells at an FDR below 0.05. To be called positive, a clone also had to show significant expansion compared with every other tandem well and an odds ratio greater than 5. CDR3 homology was quantified as pairwise Levenshtein distance, calculated with the stringdist R package after three terminal residues were trimmed from each end. Not all clones reach the TCRdb copy of this immuneACCESS table, which keeps in-frame sequences only. Checked studies attribute under half of the gap to unresolved V genes and leave the rest unexplained. The V and J calls and clone size are taken from that table; D and trimming were inferred from the DNA. The sample profile shows about 16,000 clones; roughly 80% of them were found once. In total, the top ten clones hold roughly 39% of the sample.

The research as a whole found: The study was limited by small numbers of patients and tested TCRs. Because no donor provided both pre-pandemic and post-infection samples, tracing the source of pre-existing responses was limited. Significantly weaker SARS-CoV-2-driven expansion was shown by crossreactive clones than by monoreactive clones, consistent with antigenic imprinting. Crossreactivity analysis centred on spike protein, so crossreactivity against other viral proteins was not assessed. Memory CD4+ clonotypes crossrecognizing SARS-CoV-2 and at least one common cold coronavirus spike were found in 50% to 80% of donors.

Spanning cysteine to phenylalanine, the CDR3 consists of 11 amino acids. Of the read, only the CDR3 DNA is kept; its 33 bases are in frame from base 1. The trim is 2 bases for V and 8 bases for J, with a gap of 4 bases between the germline ends. CD4+ T cells from unexposed donors were collected before the COVID-19 pandemic (2011-2018). The EasySep CD4+ T cell isolation kit was used to isolate CD4+ T cells once the cultures had run for 9 to 11 days. As cell numbers permitted, CD4+ T cells from unexposed donors were tested for reactivity to SARS-CoV-2 S and N and to four common cold coronavirus spike pools. Each well held 1.5 million to 2.5 million PBMCs cultured in IMDM containing roughly 5% human AB serum and about 11 IU/ml IL-2. Half of the culture medium was replaced with fresh IL-2-containing medium on days 3 and 7. Triplicate replicate wells were generally used for each peptide culture condition. The leukapheresis product for the unexposed donors was obtained through commercial purchase. Ficoll-Paque PLUS gradient centrifugation was used to isolate PBMCs from leukapheresis product or whole blood. PBMCs were either used fresh in the expansion assay or cryopreserved at -140 degrees C. The QIAamp Micro DNA Kit was used to extract genomic DNA from the CD4+ T cells.

Sequenced sample: CD4+ T cells from PBMCs, cultured in vitro. The sequence joins TRBV12-3 or TRBV12-4 to TRBJ2-4; there is no confident call for the D gene. This TCR came from a human donor in good health. The CDR3 is CASSLSDIQYF. The DNA sequence is TGTGCCAGCAGTTTAAGTGACATTCAGTACTTC.